These T cell receptor beta chains were read from a single sample in a study of vaccination and CD4 T cells after COVID-19. For these receptors, no antigen is known. TCRdb analysed the PCR reads with MiXCR anew, one entry per CDR3 protein. The sample records some 25,000 distinct CDR3 sequences, roughly 40% being singletons. Sequenced input: CD4+ T cells from blood, cultured in vitro. The receptors here all came from a human donor who had recovered from COVID-19. Each CDR3 is given with its conserved first and last residue. The D gene is left open where the match is weak. Expanded clones get a size class; other rows say once, few or many, or leave the size out.

TRBD1,TRBV19,TRBJ2-7,-,TGTGCCAGTAGTAGGACAGGGCAAAACGAGCAGTACTTC,CASSRTGQNEQYF
-,TRBV7-9,TRBJ2-1,-,TGTGCCAGCAGCCCTACCAGGGGGGGATACAATGAGCAGTTCTTC,CASSPTRGGYNEQFF
-,TRBV11-2,TRBJ2-3,-,TGTGCCAGCAGCTTAATGTATAGCACAGATACGCAGTATTTT,CASSLMYSTDTQYF
TRBD1,TRBV20-1,TRBJ1-1,few,TGCAGTGCCACAACAGGGGGAACCATGAACACTGAAGCTTTCTTT,CSATTGGTMNTEAFF
-,TRBV18,TRBJ2-7,-,TGTGCCAGCTCACGCACATTAGTGGACGAGCAGTACTTC,CASSRTLVDEQYF
TRBD1,TRBV11-3,TRBJ1-2,few,TGTGCCAGCAGCTTAGGAGGACAGGGGCAGGTTGTCGGCTACACCTTC,CASSLGGQGQVVGYTF
-,TRBV28,TRBJ1-6,once,TGTGCCAGCAGTTACTGGACCGATCATAATTCACCCCTCCACTTT,CASSYWTDHNSPLHF
-,TRBV12-3/TRBV12-4,TRBJ2-5,-,TGTGCCAGCACCCGACAGGCCCCAGAGACCCAGTACTTC,CASTRQAPETQYF
-,TRBV20-1,TRBJ2-2,-,TGCAGTGCTAGAGATTATGGGGAGCTGTTTTTT,CSARDYGELFF
-,TRBV2,TRBJ1-1,-,TGTGCCAGCAGTGAAGCAACGGGCAAGAACACTGAAGCTTTCTTT,CASSEATGKNTEAFF
-,TRBV20-1,TRBJ1-2,few,TGCAGTGCTAGAGATGTAAGCCTAACGGGTTATGGCTACACCTTC,CSARDVSLTGYGYTF
-,TRBV4-1,TRBJ1-2,-,TGCGCCAGCTGGCTTCCCGACTATGGCTACACCTTC,CASWLPDYGYTF
-,TRBV7-9,TRBJ2-5,few,TGTGCCAGCAGCTTCACAGGTTCCAACCAAGAGACCCAGTACTTC,CASSFTGSNQETQYF
-,TRBV19,TRBJ1-1,few,TGTGCCAGTAGTATAATCATGGGAGTCACTGAAGCTTTCTTT,CASSIIMGVTEAFF
-,TRBV6-5,TRBJ1-5,-,TGTGCCAGCAGTTACCGAGGGGAGAATCAGCCCCAGCATTTT,CASSYRGENQPQHF
-,TRBV5-1,TRBJ1-2,once,TGCGCCAGCAGCTTGGCCAGGGACGGCTACACCTTC,CASSLARDGYTF
-,TRBV5-1,TRBJ2-7,-,TGCGCCAGCAGCTTGGCGCCGGTGGGGGGAGGAGAGCAGTACTTC,CASSLAPVGGGEQYF
-,TRBV15,TRBJ2-7,few,TGTGCCACCAGCAGAGATCAAGGAGGGACTTCCGGCTACGAGCAGTACTTC,CATSRDQGGTSGYEQYF
-,TRBV28,TRBJ1-2,-,TGTGCCAGCAACTTACAGGTAGACTATGGCTACACCTTC,CASNLQVDYGYTF
-,TRBV6-5,TRBJ2-1,-,TGTGCCAGCAGTTACGGGGACACCACCCGGAGCGAGGAGCAGTTCTTC,CASSYGDTTRSEEQFF
-,TRBV4-3,TRBJ2-7,-,TGCGCCAGCAGCCAAGATTCGGCAGGGGCGTCCTACGAGCAGTACTTC,CASSQDSAGASYEQYF
TRBD2,TRBV7-3,TRBJ2-3,-,TGTGCCAGCAGCTTGGTTAGCGGGGGGGTAGGAGATACGCAGTATTTT,CASSLVSGGVGDTQYF
-,TRBV4-2,TRBJ2-1,-,TGTGCCAGCAGCCAAGATAAGGGGACGGTGTACAATGAGCAGTTCTTC,CASSQDKGTVYNEQFF
-,TRBV7-2,TRBJ1-6,medium-sized,TGTGCCAGCAGCTTGGGGGCGATAGGGAATTCACCCCTCCACTTT,CASSLGAIGNSPLHF
-,TRBV7-2,TRBJ1-1,-,TGTGCCAGCAGCTTTGCAGGCCTGAGGGGGACTGAAGCTTTCTTT,CASSFAGLRGTEAFF
TRBD1,TRBV6-1,TRBJ2-1,-,TGTGCCAGCAGTGAAGCGTTGGGACAGGCTAAGAACAATGAGCAGTTCTTC,CASSEALGQAKNNEQFF
TRBD1,TRBV6-5,TRBJ1-3,-,TGTGCCAGCAGTTACGACAGGGCTTTGAACACCATATATTTT,CASSYDRALNTIYF
-,TRBV19,TRBJ2-2,-,TGTGCCAGTAGTATGGACGGGAGAATTACCGGGGAGCTGTTTTTT,CASSMDGRITGELFF
-,TRBV28,TRBJ2-7,-,TGTGCCATAGCTATCCGTAGCCACGAGCAGTACTTC,CAIAIRSHEQYF
-,TRBV5-1,TRBJ2-1,-,TGCGCCAGCAGCGGGGACCCATACTCCTACAATGAGCAGTTCTTC,CASSGDPYSYNEQFF
-,TRBV10-3,TRBJ1-1,-,TGTGCCATCAGTGTTGGGGGCGTGAGGGACACTGAAGCTTTCTTT,CAISVGGVRDTEAFF
-,TRBV28,TRBJ1-2,-,TGTGCCAGCAGTTCAGGACAGCGGGGATATGGCTACACCTTC,CASSSGQRGYGYTF
-,TRBV11-1,TRBJ2-7,few,TGTGCCAGCAGCTTAGCGCTACGCGGGGATGGCGAGCAGTACTTC,CASSLALRGDGEQYF
-,TRBV10-3,TRBJ2-1,-,TGTGCCATCAGCCAGCGGGCCGCAGTCTACAATGAGCAGTTCTTC,CAISQRAAVYNEQFF
TRBD2,TRBV29-1,TRBJ2-3,few,TGCAGCGTCCCCCTAGCGGGACGCACAGATACGCAGTATTTT,CSVPLAGRTDTQYF
TRBD1,TRBV6-1,TRBJ1-5,-,TGTGCCAGCAGCCCCGGGACAGGGCATAATAATCAGCCCCAGCATTTT,CASSPGTGHNNQPQHF
-,TRBV7-2,TRBJ1-5,-,TGTGCCAGCAGCACCCAGGGAGTCCAGCCCCAGCATTTT,CASSTQGVQPQHF
TRBD2,TRBV19,TRBJ2-7,-,TGTGCCAGTAGGCAAGCCGGGACTAGTCCCTACGAGCAGTACTTC,CASRQAGTSPYEQYF
-,TRBV7-2,TRBJ2-2,few,TGTGCCAGCAGCTTAGCCGGGACCGTGAACACCGGGGAGCTGTTTTTT,CASSLAGTVNTGELFF